This passage covers 10 T cell receptor beta chains from one sample sequenced in a study of T cells in tumors after PD-1 blockade. TCRdb's copy holds only in-frame clones and misses some; the assay was immunoSEQ multiplex PCR. The data contain several thousand clones, 55% to 70% of them singletons. The source material was tumor tissue, sampled after anti-PD-1 treatment. These receptors were collected from a human donor with basal cell carcinoma.

The chain carries TRBV7-2 and TRBJ2-5; D gene unclear. Germline values: CDR1 SGHTA, CDR2 FQGNSA. This CDR3 contains 14 residues. V shed 2 bases and J shed 5 bases, with 12 bases lying between them. The CDR3 nucleotides read TGTGCCAGCAGCTTACAGCTAACCCGGGAGACCCAGTACTTC. As protein: CASSLQLTRETQYF.

The chain carries TRBV30 and TRBJ1-2; D remains ambiguous. The germline V gene encodes CDR1 GTSNPN and CDR2 SVGIG (reference sequence). This CDR3 is built from 13 residues. V was shortened by 2 bases and J by 3 bases, with 10 bases between the two germline ends. CDR3 amino acids: CAWSSRGDYGYTF. CDR3 nucleotides: TGTGCCTGGAGTTCCCGAGGAGACTATGGCTACACCTTC.

This clone occurred a few times. V usage is TRBV4-2 and J usage is TRBJ1-1; TRBD1 is a possible D gene (5 bases). The CDR3 is 17 amino acids. Trimming removed 1 base from V and 0 bases from J, with 15 bases in between. The V gene's germline CDR1 is LGHNA and CDR2 YNFKEQ. Written as DNA, the CDR3 is TGTGCCAGCAGCCAAGCGGGACTCTTTGGGATGAACACTGAAGCTTTCTTT. It is translated as CASSQAGLFGMNTEAFF.

This clone was observed a few times. The CDR3 protein is CASSLVGQSNQPQHF. As DNA, the CDR3 is TGTGCCAGCAGCTTAGTGGGGCAGAGCAATCAGCCCCAGCATTTT. V and J are TRBV7-2 and TRBJ1-5; D possibly corresponds to TRBD1 (5 bases). V dropped 1 base and J dropped 1 base, with 8 bases sitting between them. From germline, CDR1 is SGHTA and CDR2 FQGNSA. The CDR3 length is 15 residues.

Only a few counts were recorded for this clone. The chain employs TRBV7-6 and TRBJ2-3; D ambiguous. With 1 base removed from V and 0 bases from J, the gap between germline ends came to 8 bases. This CDR3 contains 15 residues. Germline V gene sequence: CDR1 SGHVS, CDR2 FNYEAQ. CDR3 nucleotides: TGTGCCAGCAGCTTAGGGCGTCAAAGCACAGATACGCAGTATTTT. This translates into CASSLGRQSTDTQYF.

CDR3 DNA: TGTGCCAGCAGCGTAGACCCGCCGGGGGGAGGTTTCACTGAAGCTTTCTTT. Translating it yields CASSVDPPGGGFTEAFF. The chain is built from TRBV9 and TRBJ1-1, with a weak D call TRBD1 (5 bases). Germline CDR1 reads SGDLS; CDR2 reads YYNGEE. The length of the CDR3 is 17 residues. Trimming pared 0 bases from V and 4 bases from J, leaving 19 bases between.

The V gene is TRBV15, the J gene TRBJ2-3; D gene uncertain. V gave up 5 bases and J gave up 4 bases, with 10 bases separating them. Germline V CDR1 and CDR2: LNHNV, YYDKDF (reference sequence). The CDR3 sequence is 13 residues long. CDR3 sequence: CATSGPNADTQYF. In nucleotides, the CDR3 is TGTGCCACCAGCGGGCCTAACGCAGATACGCAGTATTTT.

This clone is deemed medium-sized. The rearrangement uses TRBV24-1 and TRBJ2-1, with TRBD2 matching over 9 bases. The V gene end was trimmed by 3 bases and the J gene end by 10 bases; junction bases not matched to a gene: 9. This CDR3 comprises 15 residues. Germline loops: CDR1 KGHDR, CDR2 SFDVKD. CDR3 residues: CATSDTSSGSREQFF. The CDR3 DNA follows: TGTGCCACCAGTGATACCAGTAGCGGGAGCCGCGAGCAGTTCTTC.

This clone came up a few times. V usage is TRBV6-6 and J usage is TRBJ1-4; 9 bases are shared with TRBD1. The CDR3 spans 15 residues. CDR1 and CDR2 from the germline V gene are MNHNY and SVGAGI (reference sequence). V gave up 6 bases and J gave up 4 bases; unmatched junction bases: 6. The DNA of the CDR3 is TGTGCCAGCAGGACGGGACAGGGAAATAATGAAAAACTGTTTTTT. Its translation: CASRTGQGNNEKLFF.

This clone was counted only a few times. This chain joins TRBV24-1 and TRBJ1-2; D gene uncertain. V lost 5 bases, J lost 2 bases, and 8 bases lay in between. CDR3 length equals 13 residues. Germline loops: CDR1 KGHDR, CDR2 SFDVKD. CDR3 loop: CATSAGLNYGYTF. The CDR3 nucleotides are TGTGCCACCAGTGCAGGACTAAACTATGGCTACACCTTC.